Listed below are T cell receptor beta chains from one sample, sequenced in a study of technical replicates of blood from a handful of donors. Sequencing used immunoSEQ multiplex PCR; TCRdb keeps in-frame clones, though not all of them. The table shows under 70,000 clones, with almost 95% occurring only once. The source material was T cells isolated from PBMCs. The source of these receptors is a human donor in good health. Both conserved end residues are part of each CDR3. The order of the fields is J gene, D gene, V gene, clone size, CDR3 protein, CDR3 DNA. D genes are given only for firm matches. Expanded clones get a size class; other rows say once, few or many, or leave the size out.

>TRBJ2-7|TRBD2|TRBV28|.
CASSPTGTTSYEQYF
TGTGCCAGCAGTCCCACCGGGACTACCTCCTACGAGCAGTACTTC
>TRBJ1-2|TRBD1|TRBV9|.
CASSEAQGRLYGYTF
TGTGCCAGCAGCGAGGCACAGGGGCGCCTCTATGGCTACACCTTC
>TRBJ2-7|.|TRBV11-2|.
CASSPRAGDGYEQYF
TGTGCCAGCAGCCCGAGGGCCGGAGACGGGTACGAGCAGTACTTC
>TRBJ2-2|.|TRBV7-2|.
CASSLDQGHGLFF
TGTGCCAGCAGCTTAGACCAGGGCCATGGGCTGTTTTTT
>TRBJ2-7|TRBD1|TRBV19|.
CASSIDHRGIYEQYF
TGTGCCAGTAGTATAGACCACAGGGGGATATACGAGCAGTACTTC
>TRBJ2-7|TRBD2|TRBV7-2|.
CASSQISGRPLEQYF
TGTGCCAGCAGCCAGATCAGCGGGAGGCCCCTCGAGCAGTACTTC
>TRBJ2-3|TRBD2|TRBV9|.
CASSVPLAGGSSTDTQYF
TGTGCCAGCAGCGTTCCGTTAGCGGGGGGATCTAGCACAGATACGCAGTATTTT
>TRBJ2-1|TRBD2|TRBV5-1|.
CASSLDPGRVSNNEQFF
TGCGCCAGCAGCTTGGACCCAGGGAGGGTGTCAAACAATGAGCAGTTCTTC
>TRBJ2-2|.|TRBV4-2|.
CASSPEAFALNTGELFF
TGTGCCAGCAGCCCGGAGGCCTTTGCTCTGAACACCGGGGAGCTGTTTTTT
>TRBJ2-2|TRBD1|TRBV5-5|once
CASSTQGRSGELFF
TGTGCCAGCAGCACACAGGGGAGAAGCGGGGAGCTGTTTTTT
>TRBJ2-1|.|TRBV18|.
CASSPPAEDEQFF
TGTGCCAGCTCACCACCCGCAGAGGATGAGCAGTTCTTC
>TRBJ2-7|.|TRBV11-3|.
CASSLGGVNYEQYF
TGTGCCAGCAGCTTAGGCGGGGTGAACTACGAGCAGTACTTC
>TRBJ2-7|.|TRBV29-1|.
CSVSPGAYEQYF
TGCAGCGTGTCGCCTGGAGCCTACGAGCAGTACTTC
>TRBJ1-2|TRBD1|TRBV9|.
CASSGRTGLSYGYTF
TGTGCCAGCAGCGGGAGGACAGGGCTTTCATATGGCTACACCTTC
>TRBJ2-2|TRBD2|TRBV7-7|.
CASSSGLALTGELFF
TGTGCTAGCAGCTCGGGACTAGCGCTAACCGGGGAGCTGTTTTTT
>TRBJ2-7|.|TRBV5-1|.
CASRGDISSYEQYF
TGCGCCAGCAGGGGGGACATCAGCTCCTACGAGCAGTACTTC
>TRBJ2-7|.|TRBV28|.
CASSFPGSSYEQYF
TGTGCCAGCAGTTTTCCTGGTAGCTCCTACGAGCAGTACTTC
>TRBJ1-5|.|TRBV19|.
CASSMTRDQPQHF
TGTGCCAGTAGTATGACCAGGGATCAGCCCCAGCATTTT
>TRBJ2-5|.|TRBV5-1|.
CASSYKGRGASLETQYF
TGCGCCAGCAGTTACAAAGGTCGGGGGGCCTCTTTGGAGACCCAGTACTTC
>TRBJ1-5|.|TRBV5-8|.
CASRPDTGDQPQHF
TGTGCCAGCAGGCCGGACACGGGGGATCAGCCCCAGCATTTT
>TRBJ2-7|TRBD2|TRBV5-1|once
CASSPTSGEVHEQYF
TGCGCCAGCAGCCCGACTAGCGGGGAGGTTCACGAGCAGTACTTC
>TRBJ2-7|.|TRBV7-3|.
CASTKDPGTYEQYF
TGTGCCAGCACCAAAGATCCGGGAACCTACGAGCAGTACTTC
>TRBJ1-4|.|TRBV19|.
CASSPPRGEVLFF
TGTGCCAGTAGTCCCCCCCGCGGGGAGGTACTGTTTTTT
>TRBJ2-2|TRBD2|TRBV4-3|.
CASSHVSGSSDTGELFF
TGCGCCAGCAGCCACGTTAGCGGGAGTAGTGACACCGGGGAGCTGTTTTTT
>TRBJ2-3|.|TRBV2|.
CASRAGNTQYF
TGTGCCAGCAGGGCGGGCAATACGCAGTATTTT
>TRBJ2-7|TRBD1|TRBV2|.
CASSESQGAYEQYF
TGTGCCAGCAGTGAATCCCAGGGGGCCTACGAGCAGTACTTC
>TRBJ2-7|.|TRBV5-6|.
CASSLNTGTYEQYF
TGTGCCAGCAGCTTAAATACAGGTACCTACGAGCAGTACTTC
>TRBJ2-4|.|TRBV11-3|once
CASSVRVRGDNIQYF
TGTGCCAGCAGCGTCCGTGTCAGGGGGGATAACATTCAGTACTTC
>TRBJ1-5|TRBD1|TRBV6-5|.
CASSPGTVFNQPQHF
TGTGCCAGCAGTCCCGGGACAGTCTTTAATCAGCCCCAGCATTTT
>TRBJ2-7|TRBD2|TRBV4-2|.
CASSQELAGGGDEQYF
TGTGCCAGCAGCCAAGAACTAGCGGGAGGTGGTGACGAGCAGTACTTC
>TRBJ2-5|.|TRBV6-1|.
CASSGRSGSHPTQETQYF
TGTGCCAGCAGTGGCCGGAGTGGGAGCCACCCAACCCAAGAGACCCAGTACTTC
>TRBJ1-2|.|TRBV5-6|once
CASSTDYGYTF
TGTGCCAGCAGCACAGACTATGGCTACACCTTC
>TRBJ2-3|.|TRBV5-1|.
CASSLNTATDTQYF
TGCGCCAGCAGCTTGAATACAGCCACAGATACGCAGTATTTT
>TRBJ2-1|.|TRBV15|.
CATSSPEGGQFF
TGTGCCACCAGCTCCCCCGAGGGAGGGCAGTTCTTC
>TRBJ2-7|.|TRBV10-3|.
CAIRDYYEQYF
TGTGCCATCAGGGACTACTACGAGCAGTACTTC
>TRBJ2-6|.|TRBV7-3|.
CASSLIGSSGANVLTF
TGTGCCAGCAGCTTAATCGGTAGCTCTGGGGCCAACGTCCTGACTTTC
>TRBJ2-4|TRBD2|TRBV11-3|.
CASSLKGREGRNIQYF
TGTGCCAGCAGCTTAAAGGGGCGGGAGGGCCGGAACATTCAGTACTTC
>TRBJ2-2|.|TRBV27|few
CASSLLASNTGELFF
TGTGCCAGCAGTTTATTAGCGTCGAACACCGGGGAGCTGTTTTTT
>TRBJ1-2|TRBD1|TRBV19|.
CASSIRDRGPYGYTF
TGTGCCAGTAGTATCCGGGACAGGGGGCCCTATGGCTACACCTTC
>TRBJ2-1|TRBD2|TRBV27|.
CASSLEGLETYNEQFF
TGTGCCAGCAGTCTAGAGGGACTAGAGACTTACAATGAGCAGTTCTTC
>TRBJ2-7|TRBD2|TRBV27|few
CASRLAGDYEQYF
TGTGCCAGCCGGCTAGCGGGAGACTACGAGCAGTACTTC
>TRBJ2-3|.|TRBV30|.
CLTSSAITDTQYF
TGTCTTACTTCTAGCGCGATCACAGATACGCAGTATTTT
>TRBJ2-1|TRBD2|TRBV7-9|.
CASSSLAGVGFYNEQFF
TGTGCCAGCAGCTCCCTAGCGGGAGTGGGGTTTTACAATGAGCAGTTCTTC
>TRBJ2-7|.|TRBV11-2|.
CASSLDTGPYEQYF
TGTGCCAGCAGCTTAGATACAGGTCCCTACGAGCAGTACTTC
>TRBJ1-2|.|TRBV5-3|.
CARSLGLFPGGYTF
TGTGCCAGAAGCTTGGGACTCTTCCCGGGGGGCTACACCTTC
>TRBJ2-3|TRBD2|TRBV28|.
CASSSTGLALDTQYF
TGTGCCAGCAGTTCCACCGGACTAGCGTTGGATACGCAGTATTTT
>TRBJ2-3|TRBD2|TRBV25-1|.
CASSEPLAGGTDTQYF
TGTGCCAGCAGTGAACCCCTAGCGGGAGGTACAGATACGCAGTATTTT
>TRBJ2-1|TRBD2|TRBV7-3|.
CASSLIGSGLYNEQFF
TGTGCCAGCAGCTTAATTGGTAGCGGGTTGTACAATGAGCAGTTCTTC
>TRBJ2-7|TRBD1|TRBV7-9|.
CASSPGTGREQYF
TGTGCCAGCAGCCCAGGGACAGGACGCGAGCAGTACTTC
>TRBJ1-1|.|TRBV7-6|.
CASSFSRGGGNTEAFF
TGTGCCAGCAGCTTTTCAAGGGGCGGGGGGAACACTGAAGCTTTCTTT